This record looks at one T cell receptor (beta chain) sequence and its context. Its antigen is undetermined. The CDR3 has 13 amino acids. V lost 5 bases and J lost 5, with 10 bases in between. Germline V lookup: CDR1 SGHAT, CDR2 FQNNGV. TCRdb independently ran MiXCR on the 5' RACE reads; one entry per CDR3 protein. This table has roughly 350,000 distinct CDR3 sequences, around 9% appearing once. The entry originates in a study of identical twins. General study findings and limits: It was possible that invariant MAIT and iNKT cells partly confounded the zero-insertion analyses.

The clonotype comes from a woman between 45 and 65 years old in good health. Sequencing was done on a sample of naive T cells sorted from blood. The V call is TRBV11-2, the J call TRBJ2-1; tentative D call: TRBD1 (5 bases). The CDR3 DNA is TGTGCCAGCAGCAACAGGATCAACAATGAGCAGTTCTTC. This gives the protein CASSNRINNEQFF.